These 15 T cell receptor beta chains share one sample of origin, sequenced in a study of T cell clonality in common variable immunodeficiency. Method: immunoSEQ multiplex PCR; TCRdb's copy keeps in-frame clones and lacks some. The counts give approximately 37,000 clones, none of them seen only once; about 9.5% is held by the top ten. Sequencing was performed on peripheral blood mononuclear cells. All receptors come from a person between 18 and 69 years old in good health.

In its sample, this clone was seen a few times. Read sequence stops 3 residues before the CDR3 end, and the germline J gene provides the missing end. The chain recombines TRBV2 with TRBJ2-1; the match to TRBD2 covers 10 bases. The CDR3 covers 14 residues. Germline-derived CDR1 and CDR2 are SNHLY and FYNNEI. The trim removed 4 bases at V and 5 bases at J, leaving 2 bases unmatched. The DNA read from the CDR3 is TGTGCCAGCAGTGTACTAGCGGGAAACAATGAG. It codes for CASSVLAGNNE. The CDR3, in full, reads CASSVLAGNNEQFF.

This clone was counted at least ten times. Coverage ceases 3 residues before the CDR3 finishes, and the germline J gene fills in the end. The J gene is TRBJ2-3, the V gene TRBV2, with D unclear. CDR1 and CDR2 from the germline V gene are SNHLY and FYNNEI. The CDR3 is made up of 14 amino acids. The V end was cut by 6 bases, the J end by 0 bases, with 10 bases between. The sequenced part of the CDR3 DNA is TGTGCCAGCAGCGATTTACTGAGCACAGATACG. Translation: CASSDLLSTDT. The full CDR3 protein reads CASSDLLSTDTQYF.

Only a few counts were recorded for this clone. The read ends 3 residues before the CDR3 terminus; that terminus is restored from the germline J gene. The chain links TRBV2 to TRBJ1-6, with 10 bases aligning to TRBD1. Germline V gene lookup returns CDR1 SNHLY and CDR2 FYNNEI. CDR3 size: 16 residues. Unmatched junction bases numbered 11, after V lost 5 bases and J lost 10 bases. The part of the CDR3 DNA that was read is TGTGCCAGCAGTCGGGACAGGGGTTCGAACACGTCACCC. Its translation is CASSRDRGSNTSP. The entire CDR3 sequence reads CASSRDRGSNTSPLHF. Complete variable domain (other parts from reference TRBV2 and TRBJ1-6): EPEVTQTPSHQVTQMGQEVILRCVPISNHLYFYWYRQILGQKVEFLVSFYNNEISEKSEIFDDQFSVERPDGSNFTLKIRSTKLEDSAMYFCASSRDRGSNTSPLHFGNGTRLTVT.

The sample holds many counts of this clone. Read coverage stops 3 residues before the CDR3 terminus; the germline J gene supplies the remainder. This chain uses TRBV20-1 with TRBJ2-7; D may correspond to TRBD1 or TRBD2 (6 bases each). The CDR3 is 15 residues long. The germline V and J ends were trimmed by 2 bases and 0 bases, with 14 bases remaining between them. From germline, CDR1 is DFQATT and CDR2 SNEGSKA (reference sequence). CDR3 region: CSARTGRDTSYEQYF. CDR3 DNA (partial): TGCAGTGCTAGAACCGGGCGGGACACCTCCTACGAG.

This clone was seen a few times. The read finishes 3 residues shy of the CDR3 end, and the germline J gene is used to complete it. This sequence joins TRBV19 and TRBJ2-7, with D possibly matching TRBD2 (6 bases). This CDR3 spans 12 amino acids. Per germline, CDR1 LNHDA and CDR2 SQIVND (reference sequence). Trimming stripped 8 bases from V and 6 bases from J, with 14 bases between. CDR3 sequence: CASSRRGSEQYF. The DNA read from the CDR3 is TGTGCCAGTTCTCGGAGGGGAAGCGAG. Looking up the rest from reference TRBV19 and TRBJ2-7 gives the full variable domain: DGGITQSPKYLFRKEGQNVTLSCEQNLNHDAMYWYRQDPGQGLRLIYYSQIVNDFQKGDIAEGYSVSREKKESFPLTVTSAQKNPTAFYLCASSRRGSEQYFGPGTRLTVT.

This clone was seen repeatedly, ten times or more. The CDR3 end lies 3 residues beyond the end of the read and is filled in from the germline J gene. The V call is TRBV14, the J call TRBJ1-3; D not certain. This CDR3 spans 16 amino acids. Trimming left V 0 bases short and J 0 bases short, with 9 bases between. Germline assignment: CDR1 SGHDN and CDR2 FVKESK. The CDR3 bases that were read are TGTGCCAGCAGCCAAGATCCCGGGGTCTCTGGAAACACC. Protein: CASSQDPGVSGNT. From start to end, the CDR3 is CASSQDPGVSGNTIYF. Full variable domain (remainder filled in from reference TRBV14 and TRBJ1-3): EAGVTQFPSHSVIEKGQTVTLRCDPISGHDNLYWYRRVMGKEIKFLLHFVKESKQDESGMPNNRFLAERTGGTYSTLKVQPAELEDSGVYFCASSQDPGVSGNTIYFGEGSWLTVV.

This clone was recorded at least ten times. The CDR3 end lies 3 residues beyond the end of the read and is filled in from the germline J gene. V is TRBV5-6 and J is TRBJ1-2; D uncertain. This CDR3 contains 13 residues. Germline loops: CDR1 SGHDT, CDR2 YYEEEE. V gave up 0 bases and J gave up 2 bases, with 5 bases separating them. CDR3 DNA (partial): TGTGCCAGCAGCTTGGGAGGGAACTATGGC. This codes for CASSLGGNYG. The whole CDR3 is CASSLGGNYGYTF.

This clone has at least ten counts. The CDR3 extends 3 residues past the end of the read, so its final part is completed from the germline J gene. The V call is TRBV30, the J call TRBJ2-3; possibly TRBD2 for D (5 bases). The germline gives CDR1 GTSNPN, CDR2 SVGIG (reference sequence). CDR3 size: 15 residues. Trimming took 2 bases from V and 6 from J, leaving 18 bases between them. The CDR3 region is CAWSSRPSRIDTQYF. Partial CDR3 DNA: TGTGCCTGGAGTTCCCGGCCTAGCCGTATTGATACG.

This clone came up many times. The read terminates 3 residues before the CDR3 end, so the remaining end is supplied by the germline J gene. The V call is TRBV28, the J call TRBJ2-2; 12 bases are a match to TRBD2. Germline CDR1 and CDR2: MDHEN and SYDVKM. This CDR3 contains 16 residues. The ends lost 6 bases at V and 5 bases at J; junction bases unmatched: 7. CDR3 sequence reads: CASRAGLAGRTGELFF. The sequenced CDR3 bases are TGTGCCAGCAGAGCCGGACTAGCGGGACGGACCGGGGAG.

The table lists this clone with many counts. With the read ending 3 residues before the CDR3 end, the germline J gene is used to fill in that end. V usage is TRBV30 and J usage is TRBJ1-5; TRBD1 is a possible D gene (5 bases). Trimming left V 5 bases short and J 6 bases short, with 14 bases between. Germline V lookup: CDR1 GTSNPN, CDR2 SVGIG (reference sequence). The CDR3 contains 13 residues. CDR3 DNA (partial): TGTGCCTGGGGCCCTCGGGGGTTTCAGCCC. Amino acid sequence: CAWGPRGFQP. The entire CDR3 protein is CAWGPRGFQPQHF.

In this sample, this clone turned up many times. The read terminates 3 residues before the CDR3 end, so the remaining end is supplied by the germline J gene. This chain joins TRBV20-1 and TRBJ2-7; 9 positions agree with TRBD2. This CDR3 has 15 residues. Germline CDR1 DFQATT, CDR2 SNEGSKA (reference sequence). V trimming: 5 bases; J trimming: 2 bases; junction bases outside the gene matches: 10. The CDR3 is CSAPDRAGGTYEQYF. The CDR3 bases that were read are TGCAGTGCTCCTGACAGGGCGGGAGGGACCTACGAG.

Incomplete CDR3 DNA: TGTGCCTGGAGTGTACGCGGCGGGCGGCGC. It is translated as CAWSVRGGRR. The whole CDR3 protein is CAWSVRGGRRYTF. This chain uses TRBV30 with TRBJ1-2; D is uncertain. The read finishes 3 residues shy of the CDR3 end, and the germline J gene is used to complete it. The CDR3 runs 13 residues. The germline V gene has CDR1 GTSNPN and CDR2 SVGIG (reference sequence). Variable domain in full (rest from reference TRBV30 and TRBJ1-2): SQTIHQWPATLVQPVGSPLSLECTVEGTSNPNLYWYRQAAGRGLQLLFYSVGIGQISSEVPQNLSASRPQDRQFILSSKKLLLSDSGFYLCAWSVRGGRRYTFGSGTRLTVV.

Note on this clone: The sequenced fragment ends 3 residues before the CDR3 boundary, so the rest is inferred from the germline J gene. The chain uses TRBV11-3 and TRBJ2-7; D may be TRBD2 (6 bases). V lost 5 bases, J lost 6 bases, and 17 bases lay in between. The V gene's germline CDR1 is SGHNT and CDR2 YENEEA. This CDR3 has 14 residues. The CDR3 sequence is CASSNDPGGVEQYF. Incomplete CDR3 DNA: TGTGCCAGCAGCAACGACCCGGGCGGGGTCGAG. The complete variable domain, with remaining parts taken from reference TRBV11-3 and TRBJ2-7, reads EAGVVQSPRYKIIEKKQPVAFWCNPISGHNTLYWYLQNLGQGPELLIRYENEEAVDDSQLPKDRFSAERLKGVDSTLKIQPAELGDSAVYLCASSNDPGGVEQYFGPGTRLTVT.

This clone has at least ten counts. Sequencing ends 3 residues short of the CDR3 end; the germline J gene provides the rest. J is TRBJ1-5 and V is TRBV19; 9 bases align to TRBD1. The CDR3 contains 12 residues. Germline-derived CDR1 and CDR2 are LNHDA and SQIVND (reference sequence). With 10 bases clipped from V and 6 bases from J, the junction kept 4 bases outside the gene matches. This chain's CDR3 is CATRTGAQPQHF. CDR3 bases read: TGTGCCACCCGGACAGGGGCTCAGCCC.

This clone has ten or more counts. The CDR3 extends 3 residues past the end of the read, so its final part is completed from the germline J gene. The chain uses TRBV2 and TRBJ1-1, with TRBD1 as a possible D gene (5 bases). Trimming removed 6 bases from V and 1 base from J, with 12 bases in between. Germline loops: CDR1 SNHLY, CDR2 FYNNEI. The CDR3 totals 14 residues. The part of the CDR3 DNA that was read is TGTGCCAGCAGGAAAGGGGCAGAGAACACTGAA. Its protein is CASRKGAENTE. The full CDR3 protein is CASRKGAENTEAFF.